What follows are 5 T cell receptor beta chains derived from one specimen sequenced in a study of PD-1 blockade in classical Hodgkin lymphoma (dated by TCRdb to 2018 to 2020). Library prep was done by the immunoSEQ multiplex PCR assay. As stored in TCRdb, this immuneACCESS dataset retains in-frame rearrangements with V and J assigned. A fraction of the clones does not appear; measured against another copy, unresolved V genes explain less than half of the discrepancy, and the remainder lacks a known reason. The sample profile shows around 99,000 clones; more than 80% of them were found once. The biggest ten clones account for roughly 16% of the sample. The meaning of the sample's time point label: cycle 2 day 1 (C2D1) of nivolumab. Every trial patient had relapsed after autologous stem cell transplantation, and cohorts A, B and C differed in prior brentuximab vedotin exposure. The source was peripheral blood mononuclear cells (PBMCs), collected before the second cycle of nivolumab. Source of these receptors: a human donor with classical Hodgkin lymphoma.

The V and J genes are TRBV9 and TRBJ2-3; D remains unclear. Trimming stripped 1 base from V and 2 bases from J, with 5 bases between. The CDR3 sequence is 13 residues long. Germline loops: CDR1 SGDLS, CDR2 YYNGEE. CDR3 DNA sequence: TGTGCCAGCAGCGTATCGCTCACAGATACGCAGTATTTT. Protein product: CASSVSLTDTQYF.

CDR3 residues: CASSLVPAPTNTEAFF. The CDR3 DNA is TGCGCCAGCAGCTTGGTACCCGCTCCTACTAACACTGAAGCTTTCTTT. V is TRBV5-1 and J is TRBJ1-1; no reliable D call. CDR3 length equals 16 residues. The germline V gene encodes CDR1 SGHRS and CDR2 YFSETQ. Trimming removed 0 bases from V and 2 bases from J, with 14 bases in between.

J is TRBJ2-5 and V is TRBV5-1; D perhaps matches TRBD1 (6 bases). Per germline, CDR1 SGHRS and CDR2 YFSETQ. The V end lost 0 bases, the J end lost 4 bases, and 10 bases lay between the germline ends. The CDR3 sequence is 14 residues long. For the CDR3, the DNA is TGCGCCAGCAGCTTGGGGGGCAGGGGAGAGACCCAGTACTTC. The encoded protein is CASSLGGRGETQYF. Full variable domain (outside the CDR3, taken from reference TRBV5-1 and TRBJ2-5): KAGVTQTPRYLIKTRGQQVTLSCSPISGHRSVSWYQQTPGQGLQFLFEYFSETQRNKGNFPGRFSGRQFSNSRSEMNVSTLELGDSALYLCASSLGGRGETQYFGPGTRLLVL.

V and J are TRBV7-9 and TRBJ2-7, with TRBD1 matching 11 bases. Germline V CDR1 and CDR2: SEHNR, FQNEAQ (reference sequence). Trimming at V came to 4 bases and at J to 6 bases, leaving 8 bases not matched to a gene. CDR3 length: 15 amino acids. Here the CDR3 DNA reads TGTGCCAGCAGCTCTCCCCGGACAGGGGGCTTCGAGCAGTACTTC. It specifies CASSSPRTGGFEQYF.

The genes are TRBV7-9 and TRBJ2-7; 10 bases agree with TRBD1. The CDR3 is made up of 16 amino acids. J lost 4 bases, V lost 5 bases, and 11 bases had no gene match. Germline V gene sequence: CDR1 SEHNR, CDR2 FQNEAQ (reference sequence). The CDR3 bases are TGTGCCAGCAGCCAATCGGACAGGGGGGGTGTGTACGAGCAGTACTTC. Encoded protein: CASSQSDRGGVYEQYF.